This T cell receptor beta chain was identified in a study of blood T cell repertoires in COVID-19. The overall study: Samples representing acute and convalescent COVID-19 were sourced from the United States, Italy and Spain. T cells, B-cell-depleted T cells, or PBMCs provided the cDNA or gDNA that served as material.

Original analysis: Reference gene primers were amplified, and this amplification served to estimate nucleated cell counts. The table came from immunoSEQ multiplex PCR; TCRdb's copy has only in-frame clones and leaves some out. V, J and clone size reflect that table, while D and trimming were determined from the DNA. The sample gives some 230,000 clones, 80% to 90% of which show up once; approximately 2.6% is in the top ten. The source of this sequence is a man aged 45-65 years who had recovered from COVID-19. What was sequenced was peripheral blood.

CDR3 residues: CASSDTGVGNYGYTF. The DNA of the CDR3 is TGTGCCAGCTCCGATACAGGGGTTGGGAACTATGGCTACACCTTC. The chain links TRBV18 to TRBJ1-2; TRBD1 matches 7 bases. The V segment lost 6 bases and the J segment 2 bases; nucleotides outside the gene matches: 9. This CDR3 is 15 amino acids long. The germline V gene encodes CDR1 KGHSH and CDR2 LQKENI.